Below, 11 T cell receptor beta chains from the same sample are listed, as sequenced in a study of blood T cell repertoires in COVID-19. Assay: immunoSEQ multiplex PCR; the TCRdb copy retains only in-frame clones and omits some. The table has hundreds of thousands of clones, about 88% seen once. Source material: PBMCs or T cells enriched from blood (not recorded which). The receptors shown here come from a woman aged 30 to 39 who had recovered from COVID-19.

This clone was picked up one time. The chain is built from TRBV18 and TRBJ2-3, with 9 bases that match TRBD1. The V segment lost 2 bases and the J segment 2 bases; nucleotides outside the gene matches: 2. Germline-derived CDR1 and CDR2 are KGHSH and LQKENI. The CDR3 runs 15 residues. CDR3 coding DNA: TGTGCCAGCTCACCAGACAGGGGGATCACAGATACGCAGTATTTT. This sequence encodes CASSPDRGITDTQYF.

The chain carries TRBV2 and TRBJ1-4, with a weak D call TRBD1 (5 bases). With 4 bases removed from V and 8 bases from J, the gap between germline ends came to 14 bases. This CDR3 comprises 14 residues. The germline CDR1 and CDR2 sequences are SNHLY and FYNNEI. CDR3 amino acids: CASSAGGNQEKLFF. Here the CDR3 DNA reads TGTGCCAGCAGTGCGGGGGGGAATCAGGAAAAACTGTTTTTT.

This clone was counted a single time. The chain combines TRBV7-2 with TRBJ2-2; 7 nucleotides align to TRBD2. Trimming at V came to 6 bases and at J to 9 bases, leaving 7 bases not matched to a gene. Germline lookup yields CDR1 SGHTA and CDR2 FQGNSA. This CDR3 spans 13 amino acids. The CDR3 nucleotides read TGTGCCAGCAGACCAGCGGGAATCCGGGAGCTGTTTTTT. Translating gives CASRPAGIRELFF. Full variable domain (rest looked up from reference TRBV7-2 and TRBJ2-2): GAGVSQSPSNKVTEKGKDVELRCDPISGHTALYWYRQSLGQGLEFLIYFQGNSAPDKSGLPSDRFSAERTGGSVSTLTIQRTQQEDSAVYLCASRPAGIRELFFGEGSRLTVL.

V usage is TRBV6-5 and J usage is TRBJ1-4; D is perhaps TRBD1 (5 bases). CDR3 length: 15 amino acids. The V and J ends lost 1 base and 5 bases respectively, with 11 bases between them. Germline CDR1 MNHEY, CDR2 SVGAGI. Here the CDR3 DNA reads TGTGCCAGCAGTTACTTTGGGACTCGCAATGAAAAACTGTTTTTT. Translating gives CASSYFGTRNEKLFF.

The chain has TRBV2 and TRBJ2-5; D gene uncertain. The CDR3 runs to 13 residues. Deletions cut 5 bases from V and 1 base from J, with 8 bases between. Germline CDR1 SNHLY, CDR2 FYNNEI. This CDR3 is CASSSYRQETQYF. CDR3 bases: TGTGCCAGCAGTAGCTACCGCCAAGAGACCCAGTACTTC.

V is TRBV27 and J is TRBJ2-1; tentatively, D is TRBD1 (5 bases). CDR3 length: 14 residues. Germline V gives CDR1 MNHEY, CDR2 SMNVEV (reference sequence). V gave up 2 bases and J gave up 7 bases, with 12 bases separating them. CDR3 in DNA: TGTGCCAGCAGTTTACAGGGTTGGCGGAATGAGCAGTTCTTC. Translation: CASSLQGWRNEQFF.

The chain employs TRBV5-1 and TRBJ2-7, with 7 bases fitting TRBD1. Germline CDR1 reads SGHRS; CDR2 reads YFSETQ. Losses at the gene ends were 5 bases for V and 6 bases for J; bases not matched to a gene: 5. This CDR3 contains 12 residues. The CDR3 DNA reads TGCGCCAGCAGAACAGGGGCTGGCGAGCAGTACTTC. Its translation is CASRTGAGEQYF.

The chain carries TRBV27 and TRBJ1-1; a weak D match, TRBD1 (6 bases). Per germline, CDR1 MNHEY and CDR2 SMNVEV (reference sequence). This CDR3 spans 17 amino acids. V was shortened by 3 bases and J by 1 base, with 18 bases between the two germline ends. CDR3 nucleotides: TGTGCCAGCAGTTTGTCTGGGGGCGATAACTCGAACACTGAAGCTTTCTTT. Its translation: CASSLSGGDNSNTEAFF.

This rearrangement joins TRBV7-6 to TRBJ2-5; TRBD1 aligns across 8 bases. V was clipped by 5 bases and J by 4 bases; unmatched bases: 3. CDR3 length: 13 residues. Per the germline V gene, CDR1 is SGHVS and CDR2 is FNYEAQ. The CDR3 region has the DNA TGTGCCAGCAGCCCAGGGACAGGAGAGACCCAGTACTTC. Amino acids: CASSPGTGETQYF.

This clone occurred once. The chain combines TRBV5-1 with TRBJ2-7, with 7 positions matching TRBD1. Per the germline V gene, CDR1 is SGHRS and CDR2 is YFSETQ. V lost 4 bases and J lost 7; bases outside the gene matches: 11. The CDR3 length is 14 residues. The CDR3 DNA sequence: TGCGCCAGCAGCGGGTCGACAGGGCCGGGGGAGCAGTACTTC. The encoded protein is CASSGSTGPGEQYF.

The rearrangement joins TRBV19 to TRBJ1-2, with 10 bases identical to TRBD1. CDR1 is LNHDA and CDR2 is SQIVND in the germline V gene (reference sequence). With 5 bases clipped from V and 6 bases from J, the junction kept 6 bases outside the gene matches. The CDR3 has 14 residues. The CDR3 region has the DNA TGTGCCAGTAGTTTCCGGGACAGGGGAGATGGCTACACCTTC. This translates into CASSFRDRGDGYTF. Using reference TRBV19 and TRBJ1-2 for the parts outside the CDR3, the full variable domain is DGGITQSPKYLFRKEGQNVTLSCEQNLNHDAMYWYRQDPGQGLRLIYYSQIVNDFQKGDIAEGYSVSREKKESFPLTVTSAQKNPTAFYLCASSFRDRGDGYTFGSGTRLTVV.